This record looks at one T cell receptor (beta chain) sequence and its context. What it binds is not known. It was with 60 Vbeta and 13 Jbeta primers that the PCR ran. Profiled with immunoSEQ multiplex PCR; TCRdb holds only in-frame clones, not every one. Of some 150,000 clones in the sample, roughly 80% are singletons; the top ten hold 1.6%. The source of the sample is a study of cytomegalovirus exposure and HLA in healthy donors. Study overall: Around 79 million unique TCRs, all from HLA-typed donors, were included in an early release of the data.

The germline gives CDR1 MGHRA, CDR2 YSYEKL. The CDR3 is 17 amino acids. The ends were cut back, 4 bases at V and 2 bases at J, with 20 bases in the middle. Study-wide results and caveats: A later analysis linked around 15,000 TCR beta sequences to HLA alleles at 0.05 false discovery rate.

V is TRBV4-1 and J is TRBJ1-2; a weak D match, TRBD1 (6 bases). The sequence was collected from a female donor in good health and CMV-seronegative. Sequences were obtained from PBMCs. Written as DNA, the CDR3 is TGCGCCAGCAGCCCCGCCTCGGACAGTCCCCAAAACTATGGCTACACCTTC. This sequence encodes CASSPASDSPQNYGYTF.